This T cell receptor (beta chain) was identified in a study of T cells in Graves' hyperthyroidism and ophthalmopathy. Germline V lookup: CDR1 SGHTS, CDR2 YDEGEE. Trimming pared 1 base from V and 4 bases from J, leaving 8 bases between. The CDR3 covers 13 residues. RNA transcripts yielded amplified TCR beta CDR3 regions. HTBI primers were employed in a first-round RT-PCR of the TCR CDR3. TCRdb processed the multiplex PCR reads anew with MiXCR; each CDR3 protein has one entry. The data show fewer than 350,000 distinct CDR3 sequences, over 15% seen once. Diagnosis of hyperthyroidism was new in patients aged 18 to 65, and its duration was under 2 months. Fresh peripheral blood, 10 ml, was the source of the PBMCs. This clonotype was observed many times. The target antigen is unknown. Findings and caveats of the study: Blood also held most thyroid clonotypes expanded beyond 0.001. The model made its ophthalmopathy prediction, and onset followed a median 6.5 months later.

The chain joins TRBV5-8 to TRBJ1-2; D perhaps matches TRBD1 (6 bases). The sequenced material came from blood. This sequence was found in a woman aged 45-59 years with Graves' hyperthyroidism. The CDR3 nucleotides are TGTGCCAGCAGCTTGAACAGGGCCTATGGCTACACCTTC. Encoded protein: CASSLNRAYGYTF.